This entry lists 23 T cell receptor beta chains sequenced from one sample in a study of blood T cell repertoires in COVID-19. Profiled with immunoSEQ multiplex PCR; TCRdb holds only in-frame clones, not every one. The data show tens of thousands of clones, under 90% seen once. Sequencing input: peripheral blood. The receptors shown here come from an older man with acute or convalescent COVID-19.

For the CDR3, the DNA is TGCAGTGCTAGTAAGAAAGGGGTGGGGACAGATACGCAGTATTTT. It codes for CSASKKGVGTDTQYF. This chain links TRBV20-1 with TRBJ2-3; maybe TRBD1 (5 bases). CDR3 size: 15 residues. Looked up from germline, CDR1 is DFQATT and CDR2 is SNEGSKA (reference sequence). The V end lost 3 bases, the J end lost 3 bases, and 16 bases lay between the germline ends.

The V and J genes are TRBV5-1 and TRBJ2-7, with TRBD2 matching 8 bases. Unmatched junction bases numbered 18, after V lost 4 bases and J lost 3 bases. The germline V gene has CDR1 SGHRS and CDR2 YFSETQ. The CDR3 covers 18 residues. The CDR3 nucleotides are TGCGCCAGCAGCCCTTTGGCGGGAGGTACAGGGAGCCACTACGAGCAGTACTTC. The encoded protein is CASSPLAGGTGSHYEQYF.

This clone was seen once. The CDR3 loop is CASTPQGYSYEQYF. CDR3 bases: TGTGCCAGTACCCCCCAGGGATACTCCTACGAGCAGTACTTC. The genes are TRBV19 and TRBJ2-7; tentatively, D is TRBD1 (5 bases). The CDR3 contains 14 residues. Trimming pared 7 bases from V and 0 bases from J, leaving 13 bases between. Germline loops: CDR1 LNHDA, CDR2 SQIVND (reference sequence).

The CDR3 reads CASSFFRETQYF. In DNA form, the CDR3 reads TGTGCCAGCAGTTTTTTTAGAGAGACCCAGTACTTC. The chain joins TRBV12-3 or TRBV12-4 to TRBJ2-5, with unresolved D. This CDR3 comprises 12 residues. The V and J ends lost 3 bases and 4 bases respectively, with 6 bases between them.

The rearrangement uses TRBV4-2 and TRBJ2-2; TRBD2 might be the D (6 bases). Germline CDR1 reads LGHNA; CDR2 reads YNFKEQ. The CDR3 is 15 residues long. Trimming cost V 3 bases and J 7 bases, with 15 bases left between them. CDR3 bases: TGTGCCAGCAGCCACGACCGGGACGGGGGCGGGGAGCTGTTTTTT. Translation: CASSHDRDGGGELFF.

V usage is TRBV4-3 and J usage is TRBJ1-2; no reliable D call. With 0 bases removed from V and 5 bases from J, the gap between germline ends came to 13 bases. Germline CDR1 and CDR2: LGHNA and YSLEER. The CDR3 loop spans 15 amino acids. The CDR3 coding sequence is TGCGCCAGCAGCCAAGACGGGGAAGAGTGGTATGGCTACACCTTC. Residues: CASSQDGEEWYGYTF.

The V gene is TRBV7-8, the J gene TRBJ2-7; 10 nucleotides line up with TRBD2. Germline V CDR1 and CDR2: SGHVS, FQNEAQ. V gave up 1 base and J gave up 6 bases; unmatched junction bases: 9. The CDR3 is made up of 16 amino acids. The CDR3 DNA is TGTGCCAGCAGCTTAGTTAGACTAGCGGGCTTCTCCGAGCAGTACTTC. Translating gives CASSLVRLAGFSEQYF.

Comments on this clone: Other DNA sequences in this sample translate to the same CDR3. Here the CDR3 reads CASSQDRSSYGYTF. The CDR3 DNA follows: TGTGCCAGCAGCCAAGATCGGTCGTCCTATGGCTACACCTTC. The chain recombines TRBV4-2 with TRBJ1-2; D remains ambiguous. Trimming left V 0 bases short and J 4 bases short, with 9 bases between. CDR1 and CDR2 (germline): LGHNA, YNFKEQ. The length of the CDR3 is 14 residues.

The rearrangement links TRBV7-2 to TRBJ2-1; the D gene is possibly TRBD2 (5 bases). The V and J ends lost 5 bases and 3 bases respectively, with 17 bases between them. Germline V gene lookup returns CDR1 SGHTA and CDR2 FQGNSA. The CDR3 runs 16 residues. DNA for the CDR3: TGTGCCAGCAGCCCCCCTAGAGGGTCCTTCTACAATGAGCAGTTCTTC. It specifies CASSPPRGSFYNEQFF. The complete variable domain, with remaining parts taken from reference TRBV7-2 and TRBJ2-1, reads GAGVSQSPSNKVTEKGKDVELRCDPISGHTALYWYRQSLGQGLEFLIYFQGNSAPDKSGLPSDRFSAERTGGSVSTLTIQRTQQEDSAVYLCASSPPRGSFYNEQFFGPGTRLTVL.

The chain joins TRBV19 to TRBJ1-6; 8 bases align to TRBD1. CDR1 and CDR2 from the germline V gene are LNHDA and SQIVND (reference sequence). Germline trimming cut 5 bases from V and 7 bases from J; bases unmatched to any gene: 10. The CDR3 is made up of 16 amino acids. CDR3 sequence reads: CASSQPDRGGNSPLHF. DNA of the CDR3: TGTGCCAGTAGTCAGCCCGACAGGGGTGGAAATTCACCCCTCCACTTT.

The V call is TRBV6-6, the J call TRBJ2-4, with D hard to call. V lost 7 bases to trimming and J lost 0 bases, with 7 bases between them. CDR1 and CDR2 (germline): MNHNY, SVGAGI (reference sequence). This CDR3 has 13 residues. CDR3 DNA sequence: TGTGCCAGCAACAGTCTAGCCAAAAACATTCAGTACTTC. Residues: CASNSLAKNIQYF.

CDR3 loop: CASTGGGQPQHF. CDR3 DNA: TGTGCCAGTACAGGGGGAGGTCAGCCCCAGCATTTT. The V call is TRBV12-3 or TRBV12-4, the J call TRBJ1-5; TRBD1 agrees at 8 bases. With 9 bases clipped from V and 6 bases from J, the junction kept 4 bases outside the gene matches. CDR3 length equals 12 residues.

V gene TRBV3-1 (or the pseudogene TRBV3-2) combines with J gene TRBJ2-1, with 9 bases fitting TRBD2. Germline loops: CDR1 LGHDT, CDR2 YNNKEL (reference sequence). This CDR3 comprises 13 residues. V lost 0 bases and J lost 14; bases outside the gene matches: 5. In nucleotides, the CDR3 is TGTGCCAGCAGCCAAGATTGGCTAGCGGGAAAGTTCTTC. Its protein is CASSQDWLAGKFF.

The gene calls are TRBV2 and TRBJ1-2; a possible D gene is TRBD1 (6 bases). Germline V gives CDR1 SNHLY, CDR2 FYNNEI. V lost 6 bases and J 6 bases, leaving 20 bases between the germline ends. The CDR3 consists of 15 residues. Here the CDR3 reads CASRESRGSLDGYTF. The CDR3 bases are TGTGCCAGCAGAGAGAGCAGGGGAAGCTTGGATGGCTACACCTTC.

The CDR3 nucleotides read TGTGCCAGCAGCCCTCGGGACAGGGGGGATGGCTACACCTTC. Its translation is CASSPRDRGDGYTF. The rearrangement joins TRBV11-1 to TRBJ1-2; TRBD1 agrees at 11 bases. This CDR3 is built from 14 residues. The trim removed 5 bases at V and 6 bases at J, leaving 5 bases unmatched. Germline V gene lookup returns CDR1 SGHAT and CDR2 FQDESV (reference sequence). The entire variable domain, with the rest obtained from reference TRBV11-1 and TRBJ1-2, is as follows: EAEVAQSPRYKITEKSQAVAFWCDPISGHATLYWYRQILGQGPELLVQFQDESVVDDSQLPKDRFSAERLKGVDSTLKIQPAELGDSAMYLCASSPRDRGDGYTFGSGTRLTVV.

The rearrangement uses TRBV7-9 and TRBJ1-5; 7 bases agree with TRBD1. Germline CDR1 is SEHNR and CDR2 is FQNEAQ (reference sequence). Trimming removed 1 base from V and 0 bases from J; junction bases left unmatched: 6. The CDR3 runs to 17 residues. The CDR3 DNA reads TGTGCCAGCAGCTTAGACAGGGGTCCGAATAGCAATCAGCCCCAGCATTTT. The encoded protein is CASSLDRGPNSNQPQHF.

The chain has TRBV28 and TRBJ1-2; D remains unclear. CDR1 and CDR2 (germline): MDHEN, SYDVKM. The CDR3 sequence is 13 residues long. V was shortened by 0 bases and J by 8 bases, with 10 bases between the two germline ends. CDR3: CASSLWPERGYTF. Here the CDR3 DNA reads TGTGCCAGCAGTTTATGGCCCGAGAGAGGCTACACCTTC.

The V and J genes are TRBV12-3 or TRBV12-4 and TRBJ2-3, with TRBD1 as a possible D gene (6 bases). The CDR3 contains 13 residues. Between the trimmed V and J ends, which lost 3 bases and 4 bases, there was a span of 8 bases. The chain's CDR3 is CASSFTGPDTQYF. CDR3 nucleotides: TGTGCCAGCAGTTTTACAGGGCCAGATACGCAGTATTTT.

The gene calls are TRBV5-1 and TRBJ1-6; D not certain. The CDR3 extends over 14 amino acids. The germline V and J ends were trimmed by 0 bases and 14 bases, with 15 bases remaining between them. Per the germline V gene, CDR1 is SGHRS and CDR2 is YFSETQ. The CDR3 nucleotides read TGCGCCAGCAGCTTGGACCAGGCTTCCCCGGCCCTCCACTTT. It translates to CASSLDQASPALHF.

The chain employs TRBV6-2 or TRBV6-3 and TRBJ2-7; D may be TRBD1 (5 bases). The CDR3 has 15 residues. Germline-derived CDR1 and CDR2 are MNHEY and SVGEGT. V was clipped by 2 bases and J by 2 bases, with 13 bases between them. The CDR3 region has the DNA TGTGCCAGCAGTTACCGCCCGCCAGGGCCCTACGAGCAGTACTTC. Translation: CASSYRPPGPYEQYF.

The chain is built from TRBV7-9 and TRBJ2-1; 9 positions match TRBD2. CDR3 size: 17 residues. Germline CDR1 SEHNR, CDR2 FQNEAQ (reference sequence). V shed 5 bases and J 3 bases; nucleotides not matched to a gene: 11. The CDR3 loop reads CASSPKAGLASYNEQFF. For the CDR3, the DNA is TGTGCCAGCAGCCCAAAGGCCGGACTAGCGAGCTACAATGAGCAGTTCTTC. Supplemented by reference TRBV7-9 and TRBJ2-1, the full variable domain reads DTGVSQNPRHKITKRGQNVTFRCDPISEHNRLYWYRQTLGQGPEFLTYFQNEAQLEKSRLLSDRFSAERPKGSFSTLEIQRTEQGDSAMYLCASSPKAGLASYNEQFFGPGTRLTVL.

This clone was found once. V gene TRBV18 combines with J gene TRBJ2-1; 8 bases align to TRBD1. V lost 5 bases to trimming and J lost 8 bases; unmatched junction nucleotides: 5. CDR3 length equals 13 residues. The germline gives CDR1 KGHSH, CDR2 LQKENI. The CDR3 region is CASSEAGGDEQFF. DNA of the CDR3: TGTGCCAGCTCAGAGGCAGGGGGCGATGAGCAGTTCTTC. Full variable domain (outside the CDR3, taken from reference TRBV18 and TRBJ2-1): NAGVMQNPRHLVRRRGQEARLRCSPMKGHSHVYWYRQLPEEGLKFMVYLQKENIIDESGMPKERFSAEFPKEGPSILRIQQVVRGDSAAYFCASSEAGGDEQFFGPGTRLTVL.

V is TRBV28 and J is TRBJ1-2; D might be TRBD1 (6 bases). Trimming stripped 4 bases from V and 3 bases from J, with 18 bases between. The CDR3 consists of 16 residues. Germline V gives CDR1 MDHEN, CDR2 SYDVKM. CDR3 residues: CASSSRTARGDYGYTF. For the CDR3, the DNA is TGTGCCAGCAGTTCGCGGACAGCTCGGGGGGACTATGGCTACACCTTC.